This T cell receptor beta chain was captured in a study of blood T cell repertoires in COVID-19. Only in-frame clones appear in the TCRdb table, and some are missing; sequencing was by immunoSEQ multiplex PCR. Among tens of thousands of clones, roughly 89% were seen once, and the ten largest hold roughly 5%. The germline CDR1 and CDR2 sequences are SNHLY and FYNNEI. V lost 6 bases, J lost 2 bases, and 3 bases stayed unmatched. The length of the CDR3 is 14 residues. The specimen sequenced was peripheral blood. The genes are TRBV2 and TRBJ2-3, with TRBD1 matching over 9 bases. This clonotype was obtained from a man in his sixties with acute or convalescent COVID-19. CDR3 in amino acids: CASRVQGATDTQYF. The CDR3, as DNA: TGTGCCAGCAGGGTACAGGGGGCCACAGATACGCAGTATTTT.